This TCR beta chain was captured in a study of control samples from healthy donors and cancer patients. Produced via immunoSEQ multiplex PCR; TCRdb's table is partial and in-frame only. The top ten clones hold roughly 6.4% of a sample with roughly 450,000 clones, around 90% of them seen once. Specimen: PBMCs. The clonotype comes from a man aged 35 to 55 with head and neck cancer.

CDR3 DNA: TGCGCCAGCACCCCGGGACGGATGAACACTGAAGCTTTCTTT. Translating it yields CASTPGRMNTEAFF. The chain carries TRBV5-1 and TRBJ1-1; D perhaps matches TRBD1 (5 bases). From germline, CDR1 is SGHRS and CDR2 YFSETQ. Trimming stripped 6 bases from V and 0 bases from J, with 12 bases between. There are 14 residues in the CDR3.